Each of the 10 T cell receptor beta chains below was sequenced from the same sample in a study of cytomegalovirus exposure and HLA in healthy donors. The PCR contained 60 Vbeta and 13 Jbeta primers. Assay: immunoSEQ multiplex PCR; the TCRdb copy retains only in-frame clones and omits some. The data hold about 200,000 clones, with 70% to 80% observed a single time. The sequencing sample was made of PBMCs. These TCRs come from a woman aged 30 to 39 in good health and CMV-seropositive.

The J gene is TRBJ1-6, the V gene TRBV19, with D perhaps matching TRBD1 (5 bases). The V gene's germline CDR1 is LNHDA and CDR2 SQIVND (reference sequence). V lost 7 bases, J lost 6 bases, and 19 bases lay in between. This CDR3 is built from 16 residues. The CDR3 spells CASTETRAGVNSPLHF. In nucleotides, the CDR3 is TGTGCCAGTACCGAGACCCGGGCGGGGGTTAATTCACCCCTCCACTTT. Full variable domain (missing parts from reference TRBV19 and TRBJ1-6): DGGITQSPKYLFRKEGQNVTLSCEQNLNHDAMYWYRQDPGQGLRLIYYSQIVNDFQKGDIAEGYSVSREKKESFPLTVTSAQKNPTAFYLCASTETRAGVNSPLHFGNGTRLTVT.

The chain joins TRBV4-2 to TRBJ2-7, with a tentative D call TRBD2 (5 bases). From germline, CDR1 is LGHNA and CDR2 YNFKEQ. This CDR3 region has 15 residues. Trimming pared 4 bases from V and 0 bases from J, leaving 13 bases between. DNA of the CDR3: TGTGCCAGCAGCCTAGGGCGGGCGAACTCCTACGAGCAGTACTTC. Translation gives CASSLGRANSYEQYF.

In nucleotides, the CDR3 is TGCGCCAGCAGCTCCGGACTGATGAACACTGAAGCTTTCTTT. Translating it yields CASSSGLMNTEAFF. V and J are TRBV4-1 and TRBJ1-1; unclear D gene. The CDR3 has 14 amino acids. Germline V CDR1 and CDR2: MGHRA, YSYEKL. Trimming removed 5 bases at V and 0 bases at J, with 10 bases between.

This sequence joins TRBV28 and TRBJ2-1; 9 bases line up with TRBD2. With V trimmed by 3 bases and J by 9 bases, 3 bases remained unmatched. The CDR3 loop spans 13 amino acids. Germline V gives CDR1 MDHEN, CDR2 SYDVKM. CDR3 protein: CASSFAGGVEQFF. CDR3 bases: TGTGCCAGCAGTTTTGCGGGAGGGGTTGAGCAGTTCTTC.

The CDR3 protein is CASMPTSGVLNEQFF. CDR3 in DNA: TGTGCCAGCATGCCGACTAGCGGGGTATTGAATGAGCAGTTCTTC. This chain connects TRBV2 to TRBJ2-1, with 11 bases aligning to TRBD2. After removal of 7 bases from V and 7 bases from J, the junction contained 9 bases not matched to a gene. The germline gives CDR1 SNHLY, CDR2 FYNNEI. The CDR3 length is 15 residues.

The V gene is TRBV7-9, the J gene TRBJ1-5; TRBD1 might be the D (5 bases). Per the germline V gene, CDR1 is SEHNR and CDR2 is FQNEAQ (reference sequence). Trimming removed 5 bases from V and 0 bases from J, with 11 bases in between. CDR3 length: 15 amino acids. CDR3 protein: CASSKTGHSNQPQHF. The CDR3 DNA follows: TGTGCCAGCAGCAAAACCGGACATAGCAATCAGCCCCAGCATTTT.

This sequence joins TRBV4-1 and TRBJ1-5; D might be TRBD1 (5 bases). Trimming cost V 1 base and J 0 bases, with 13 bases left between them. CDR3 length: 17 amino acids. CDR1 is MGHRA, CDR2 YSYEKL, per germline. CDR3: CASSQGGGGRSNQPQHF. CDR3 in DNA: TGCGCCAGCAGCCAAGGGGGGGGTGGTCGTAGCAATCAGCCCCAGCATTTT.

The chain recombines TRBV5-1 with TRBJ1-2; 7 nucleotides agree with TRBD1. This CDR3 region has 19 residues. CDR1 and CDR2 (germline): SGHRS, YFSETQ. After removal of 5 bases from V and 0 bases from J, the junction contained 19 bases not matched to a gene. The CDR3 DNA sequence: TGCGCCAGCAGAACCCTCGAGGGTGGGACAGCGACCACTAACTATGGCTACACCTTC. This gives the protein CASRTLEGGTATTNYGYTF.

The V gene is TRBV7-2, the J gene TRBJ1-1, with D possibly being TRBD1 (6 bases). V lost 5 bases to trimming and J lost 2 bases, with 12 bases between them. The CDR3 is 14 amino acids. CDR1 and CDR2 from the germline V gene are SGHTA and FQGNSA. The CDR3 bases are TGTGCCAGCAGCCCGAGGACAGTAAACACTGAAGCTTTCTTT. It codes for CASSPRTVNTEAFF.

This chain connects TRBV5-1 to TRBJ2-5; TRBD2 aligns across 10 bases. The CDR3 is 16 residues long. Losses at the gene ends were 4 bases for V and 4 bases for J; bases not matched to a gene: 10. Germline V gene sequence: CDR1 SGHRS, CDR2 YFSETQ. Written as DNA, the CDR3 is TGCGCCAGCAGCACAACAGCGGGGGGGCCGGTAGAGACCCAGTACTTC. Translation gives CASSTTAGGPVETQYF.